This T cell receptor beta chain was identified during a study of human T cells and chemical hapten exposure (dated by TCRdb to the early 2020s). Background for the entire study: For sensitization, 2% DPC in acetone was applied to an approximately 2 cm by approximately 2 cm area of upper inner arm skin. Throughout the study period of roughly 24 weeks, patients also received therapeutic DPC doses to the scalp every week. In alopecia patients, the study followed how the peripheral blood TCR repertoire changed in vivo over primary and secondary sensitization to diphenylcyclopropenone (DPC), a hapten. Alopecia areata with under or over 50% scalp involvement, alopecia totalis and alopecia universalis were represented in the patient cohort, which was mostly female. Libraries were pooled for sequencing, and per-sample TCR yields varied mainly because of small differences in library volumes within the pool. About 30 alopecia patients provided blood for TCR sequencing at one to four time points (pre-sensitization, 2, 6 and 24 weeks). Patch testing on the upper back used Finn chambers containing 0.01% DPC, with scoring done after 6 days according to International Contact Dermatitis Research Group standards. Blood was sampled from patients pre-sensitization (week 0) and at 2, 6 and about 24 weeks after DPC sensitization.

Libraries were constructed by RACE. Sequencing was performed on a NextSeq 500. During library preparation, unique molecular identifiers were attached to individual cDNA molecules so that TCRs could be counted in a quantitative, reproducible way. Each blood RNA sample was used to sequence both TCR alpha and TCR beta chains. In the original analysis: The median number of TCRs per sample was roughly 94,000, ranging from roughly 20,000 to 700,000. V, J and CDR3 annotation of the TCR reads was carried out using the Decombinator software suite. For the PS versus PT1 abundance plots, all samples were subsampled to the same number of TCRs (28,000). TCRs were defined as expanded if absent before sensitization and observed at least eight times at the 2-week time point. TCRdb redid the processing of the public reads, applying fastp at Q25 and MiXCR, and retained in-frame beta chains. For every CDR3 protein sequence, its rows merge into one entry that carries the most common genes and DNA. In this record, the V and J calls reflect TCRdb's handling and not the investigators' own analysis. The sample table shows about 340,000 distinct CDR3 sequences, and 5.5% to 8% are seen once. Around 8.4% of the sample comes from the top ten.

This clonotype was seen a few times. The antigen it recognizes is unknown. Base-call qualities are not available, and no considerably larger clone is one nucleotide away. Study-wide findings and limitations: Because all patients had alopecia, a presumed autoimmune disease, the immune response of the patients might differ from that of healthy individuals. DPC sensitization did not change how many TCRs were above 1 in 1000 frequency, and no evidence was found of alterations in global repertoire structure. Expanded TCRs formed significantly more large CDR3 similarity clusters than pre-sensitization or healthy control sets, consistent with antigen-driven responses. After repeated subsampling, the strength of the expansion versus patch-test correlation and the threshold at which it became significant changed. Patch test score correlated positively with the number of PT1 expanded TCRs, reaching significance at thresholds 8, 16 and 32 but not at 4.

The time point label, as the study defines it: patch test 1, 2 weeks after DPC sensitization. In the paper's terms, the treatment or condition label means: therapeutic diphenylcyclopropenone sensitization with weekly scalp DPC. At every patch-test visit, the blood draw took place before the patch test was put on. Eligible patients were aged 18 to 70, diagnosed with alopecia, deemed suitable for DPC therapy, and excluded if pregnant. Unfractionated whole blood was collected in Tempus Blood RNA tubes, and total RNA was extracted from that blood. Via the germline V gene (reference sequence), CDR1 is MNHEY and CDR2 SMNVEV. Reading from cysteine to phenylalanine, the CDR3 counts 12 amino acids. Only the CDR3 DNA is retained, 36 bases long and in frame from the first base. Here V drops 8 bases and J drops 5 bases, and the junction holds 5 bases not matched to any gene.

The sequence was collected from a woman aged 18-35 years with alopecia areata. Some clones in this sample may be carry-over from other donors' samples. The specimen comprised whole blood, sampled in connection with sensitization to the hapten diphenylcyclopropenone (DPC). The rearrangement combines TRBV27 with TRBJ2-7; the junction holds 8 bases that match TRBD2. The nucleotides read TGTGCCAGCCCCCCGGGAGGGGACGAGCAGTACTTC. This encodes CASPPGGDEQYF.